This T cell receptor (beta chain) originates from a study of blood T cell repertoires in COVID-19 (dated by TCRdb to about 2020). About the full investigation: Samples covering the acute and convalescent phases of COVID-19 were provided by collaborators in the United States, Italy and Spain. HLA class I and class II types, where available, came from metadata supplied by the sample provider rather than from assay-based typing. Nearly every sample came with metadata listing a de-identified subject ID, COVID-19 status, age in years and sex. The repertoires were released in a freely available public database intended as a resource for research on the immune response to SARS-CoV-2. Subjects who had been exposed to COVID-19, were actively infected with it, or had recovered from it provided the deeply sampled blood TCRbeta repertoires that made up the dataset. Samples came from the ongoing ImmuneRACE study (first 160 participants) plus 1,254 subjects from 6 global collaborators. The prospective study material was composed of cDNA or gDNA derived from T cells, B-cell-depleted T cells, or PBMCs. What the work shows at the level of the full study, not this receptor alone: The amount of clinical and demographic metadata varied by source and participant and was provided uncurated.

To note about this clone: Its binding antigen is unknown. Base qualities are missing; no much larger clone stands one base away.

The CDR3 has 15 amino acids, counting the end cysteine and phenylalanine. The sequence is cut down to CDR3 DNA, 45 bases in frame from base 1. In the germline V gene, CDR1 corresponds to SNHLY and CDR2 to FYNNEI. V was cut back by 2 bases and J by 1 base, leaving a gap of 8 bases between them. Participants in the prospective study were enrolled through a virtual design, were aged about 18 to 90 years, and lived in under 25 United States geographic areas. In the prospective study, cohorts were assigned on the basis of participant-reported clinical history obtained from a screening survey and a study questionnaire. Recovered participants in ImmuneRACE Cohort 3 were defined by two consecutive negative NP/OP PCR tests, clearance by a healthcare professional, or resolution of symptoms. Mobile phlebotomists in the prospective study collected whole blood, serum and a nasopharyngeal or oropharyngeal swab from every participant. Over an approximately 2-month period, participants in the prospective study had the option of providing additional blood draws and questionnaires. Before DNA extraction, blood samples from the prospective study were shipped at room temperature or frozen.

TCRbeta CDR3 regions were amplified from genomic DNA using the immunoSEQ Assay, a bias-controlled multiplex PCR. Under the source paper's analysis protocol: The number of nucleated cells in each sample was estimated from the amplification of reference gene primers within the assay. To quantify the absolute abundance of each unique TCRbeta CDR3 rearrangement, sequence reads were collapsed and filtered. For each sample, productive Simpson clonality was calculated by taking the square root of Simpson's diversity index across productive rearrangements. Here the immuneACCESS table is served through TCRdb, limited to in-frame sequences with V and J called. Missing clones are a known gap in these copies; in checked studies unresolved V genes cover under half, and the rest lacks a known reason. Clone size and V and J calls were adopted from that table, with D and trimming inferred from the DNA. The sample table holds 250,000 to 300,000 clones, of which about 86% were seen once. The biggest ten clones account for around 3.6% of the sample.

Rearrangement joined TRBV2 to TRBJ2-2; the D gene lacks a confident call. Sequencing was performed on PBMCs or T cells enriched from blood (not recorded which). The TCR originated in a man aged 50 or older who had recovered from COVID-19. CDR3 protein: CASSESRGNTGELFF. The DNA is as follows: TGTGCCAGCAGTGAATCGCGAGGGAACACCGGGGAGCTGTTTTTT. The reference TRBV2 and TRBJ2-2 proteins fill in what lies around the CDR3, so the full variable domain reads EPEVTQTPSHQVTQMGQEVILRCVPISNHLYFYWYRQILGQKVEFLVSFYNNEISEKSEIFDDQFSVERPDGSNFTLKIRSTKLEDSAMYFCASSESRGNTGELFFGEGSRLTVL.